This T cell receptor (beta chain) was documented in a study of T-cell reconstitution after alpha-beta-depleted transplantation in children. Using unique molecular identifiers, the investigators prepared the TCRbeta library. In TCRdb, the PCR reads were re-called with MiXCR into one record per CDR3 protein. The sample includes about 640,000 distinct CDR3 sequences, around 16% of them seen just once. There are many counts of this clonotype. V lost 3 bases to trimming and J lost 8 bases; unmatched junction nucleotides: 5. The CDR3 runs to 14 residues. The germline gives CDR1 MDHEN, CDR2 SYDVKM. Specimen: PBMCs from the stem cell graft donor, collected from the stem cell graft. The chain carries TRBV28 and TRBJ1-4; 8 bases map to TRBD1. The sequence derives from a human donor who donated a stem cell graft to a child with acute myeloid leukemia. As DNA, the CDR3 is TGTGCCAGCAGTTTGGACAGGGTCGGCGAAAAACTGTTTTTT. Protein: CASSLDRVGEKLFF.